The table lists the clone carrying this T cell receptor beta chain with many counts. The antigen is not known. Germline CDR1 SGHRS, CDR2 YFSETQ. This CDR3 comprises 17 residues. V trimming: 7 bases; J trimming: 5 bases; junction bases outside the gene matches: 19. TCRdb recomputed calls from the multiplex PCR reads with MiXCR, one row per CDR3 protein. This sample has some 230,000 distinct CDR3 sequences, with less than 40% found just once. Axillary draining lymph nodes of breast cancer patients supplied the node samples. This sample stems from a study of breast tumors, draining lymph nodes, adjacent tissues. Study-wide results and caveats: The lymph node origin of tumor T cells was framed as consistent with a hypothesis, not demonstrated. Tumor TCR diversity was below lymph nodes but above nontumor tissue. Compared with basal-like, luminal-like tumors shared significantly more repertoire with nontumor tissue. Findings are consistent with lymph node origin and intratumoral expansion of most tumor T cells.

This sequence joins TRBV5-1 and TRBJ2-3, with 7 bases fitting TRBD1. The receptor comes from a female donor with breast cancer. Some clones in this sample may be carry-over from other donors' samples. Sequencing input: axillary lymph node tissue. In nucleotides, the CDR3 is TGCGCCAGCCGACGCCACCCCCGGGACAGTCTTCGAGATACGCAGTATTTT. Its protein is CASRRHPRDSLRDTQYF.